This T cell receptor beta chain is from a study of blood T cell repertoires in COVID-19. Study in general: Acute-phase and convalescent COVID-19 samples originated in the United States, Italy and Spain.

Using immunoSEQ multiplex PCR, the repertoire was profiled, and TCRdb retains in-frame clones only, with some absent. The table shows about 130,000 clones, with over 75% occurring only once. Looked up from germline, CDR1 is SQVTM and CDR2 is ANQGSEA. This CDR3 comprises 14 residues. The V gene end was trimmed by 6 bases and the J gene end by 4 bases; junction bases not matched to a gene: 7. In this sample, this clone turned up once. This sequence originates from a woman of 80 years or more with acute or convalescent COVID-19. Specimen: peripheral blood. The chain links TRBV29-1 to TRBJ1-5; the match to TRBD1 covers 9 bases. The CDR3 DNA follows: TGCAGCGTCGCGACCGGGACAGGGAATCAGCCCCAGCATTTT. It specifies CSVATGTGNQPQHF.